A single sample gave rise to the 6 T cell receptor beta chains below, sequenced in a study of blood T cell repertoires in COVID-19. Data came from immunoSEQ multiplex PCR; TCRdb stores just in-frame clones and leaves some out. The table lists some 93,000 clones, 79% of them singletons, with roughly 24% in the top ten. Sequencing input: peripheral blood. Receptors originate from a human donor in a cohort sampled during active COVID-19.

This chain uses TRBV27 with TRBJ1-2; possible D gene TRBD1, 5 bases. The CDR3 loop spans 12 amino acids. Trimming shortened V by 8 bases and J by 2 bases, and 9 bases separated the two germline ends. The V gene's germline CDR1 is MNHEY and CDR2 SMNVEV (reference sequence). CDR3 sequence (DNA): TGTGCCAGCGGGGAGGGGAACTATGGCTACACCTTC. It is translated as CASGEGNYGYTF.

This clone was seen a handful of times. The J gene is TRBJ2-4, the V gene TRBV7-8; the D gene is possibly TRBD1 (5 bases). The CDR3 extends over 15 amino acids. The germline CDR1 and CDR2 sequences are SGHVS and FQNEAQ. The V end lost 1 base, the J end lost 8 bases, and 15 bases lay between the germline ends. Written as DNA, the CDR3 is TGTGCCAGCAGCTTAGGGGGCGGTAGGGGCCACATTCAGTACTTC. Translating it yields CASSLGGGRGHIQYF.

This sequence joins TRBV2 and TRBJ2-1, with D possibly TRBD1 on 5 matching bases. This CDR3 comprises 13 residues. Germline V gene lookup returns CDR1 SNHLY and CDR2 FYNNEI. The V end lost 5 bases, the J end lost 0 bases, and 5 bases lay between the germline ends. This CDR3 is CASSQGSYNEQFF. In DNA, the CDR3 is TGTGCCAGCAGTCAGGGCTCCTACAATGAGCAGTTCTTC.

The chain combines TRBV19 with TRBJ1-5; 10 bases align to TRBD1. The CDR3 extends over 16 amino acids. With V trimmed by 6 bases and J by 3 bases, 8 bases remained unmatched. Germline values: CDR1 LNHDA, CDR2 SQIVND (reference sequence). The CDR3 sequence is CASRPPGQGNNQPQHF. The CDR3 nucleotides read TGTGCCAGTAGGCCGCCGGGACAGGGGAACAATCAGCCCCAGCATTTT.

The chain is built from TRBV7-9 and TRBJ2-1; tentative D call: TRBD2 (5 bases). The CDR3 is made up of 15 amino acids. The germline V and J ends were trimmed by 3 bases and 10 bases, with 19 bases remaining between them. Germline CDR1 is SEHNR and CDR2 is FQNEAQ (reference sequence). CDR3 residues: CASSLRTSYPEEQFF. The CDR3 coding sequence is TGTGCCAGCAGCTTGCGTACTAGTTATCCGGAGGAGCAGTTCTTC.

The chain carries TRBV5-6 and TRBJ2-5; tentative D call: TRBD2 (6 bases). The germline gives CDR1 SGHDT, CDR2 YYEEEE. V lost 4 bases and J lost 5, with 15 bases in between. This CDR3 contains 14 residues. The CDR3 region is CASSQDYFGETQYF. CDR3 DNA: TGTGCCAGCAGCCAGGACTACTTCGGGGAGACCCAGTACTTC.